These 27 T cell receptor beta chains were sequenced from one sample in a study of metastatic and nonmetastatic thyroid tumors. TCRdb called clones again from the PCR reads with MiXCR. The sample includes 55,000 to 75,000 clones, more than 15% of them seen just once. All patients were untreated before thyroid surgery. The sequencing sample was made of blood. The source of these receptors is a female donor with papillary thyroid cancer or a benign thyroid nodule (not recorded which). Some clones in this sample may be carry-over from other donors' samples.

A few counts support this clone. This sequence joins TRBV28 and TRBJ2-7; D gene uncertain. V dropped 2 bases and J dropped 2 bases, with 13 bases sitting between them. Germline V gives CDR1 MDHEN, CDR2 SYDVKM. The CDR3 loop spans 15 amino acids. The CDR3 sequence is CASSLGSRITYEQYF. The CDR3 nucleotides are TGTGCCAGCAGTTTAGGTTCGCGGATAACCTACGAGCAGTACTTC.

For the CDR3, the DNA is TGCGCCAGCAGCTTACCGCTGGGACAGGGGTCCGGAGATACGCAGTATTTT. Amino acid sequence: CASSLPLGQGSGDTQYF. This chain joins TRBV5-1 and TRBJ2-3; 10 bases line up with TRBD1. The CDR3 is made up of 17 amino acids. With V trimmed by 2 bases and J by 5 bases, 11 bases remained unmatched. From germline, CDR1 is SGHRS and CDR2 YFSETQ.

This clone was recorded at least ten times. V is TRBV20-1 and J is TRBJ2-1; D is ambiguous. Germline lookup yields CDR1 DFQATT and CDR2 SNEGSKA (reference sequence). The CDR3 runs to 14 residues. V lost 5 bases to trimming and J lost 6 bases, with 17 bases between them. CDR3 in DNA: TGCAGTGCTCCTATGGCGGACCAAACCAATGAGCAGTTCTTC. It translates to CSAPMADQTNEQFF.

The chain employs TRBV6-1 and TRBJ2-4; D is perhaps TRBD2 (6 bases). This CDR3 has 18 amino acids. Germline CDR1 reads MNHNS; CDR2 reads SASEGT. V was cut by 3 bases and J by 8 bases, with 26 bases left in between. As DNA, the CDR3 is TGTGCCAGCAGTGAGTGGACGCCCGGGGCCGGGGGTGGGGACATTCAGTACTTC. This encodes CASSEWTPGAGGGDIQYF.

Of note for this clone: This sample also contains other DNA sequences that code for the same CDR3. The J gene is TRBJ1-2, the V gene TRBV30; D possibly corresponds to TRBD1 (6 bases). The germline CDR1 and CDR2 sequences are GTSNPN and SVGIG (reference sequence). V lost 3 bases and J 3 bases, leaving 17 bases between the germline ends. CDR3 length: 15 amino acids. The CDR3 DNA reads as TGTGCCTGGAGGGGTACAGGGAAAGTGGACTATGGCTACACCTTC. Encoded protein: CAWRGTGKVDYGYTF. Full variable domain (rest looked up from reference TRBV30 and TRBJ1-2): SQTIHQWPATLVQPVGSPLSLECTVEGTSNPNLYWYRQAAGRGLQLLFYSVGIGQISSEVPQNLSASRPQDRQFILSSKKLLLSDSGFYLCAWRGTGKVDYGYTFGSGTRLTVV.

Ten or more counts support this clone. V usage is TRBV18 and J usage is TRBJ1-1; 7 nucleotides match TRBD1. The V segment lost 3 bases and the J segment 6 bases; nucleotides outside the gene matches: 7. This CDR3 contains 14 residues. CDR1 is KGHSH, CDR2 LQKENI, per germline. The CDR3 DNA sequence: TGTGCCAGCTCACCCCGGACAGGCGAGCCTGAAGCTTTCTTT. This sequence encodes CASSPRTGEPEAFF. Full variable domain (outside the CDR3, taken from reference TRBV18 and TRBJ1-1): NAGVMQNPRHLVRRRGQEARLRCSPMKGHSHVYWYRQLPEEGLKFMVYLQKENIIDESGMPKERFSAEFPKEGPSILRIQQVVRGDSAAYFCASSPRTGEPEAFFGQGTRLTVV.

This clone turned up a few times. CDR3: CASSRRSGTDEQYF. In nucleotides, the CDR3 is TGTGCCAGCAGCCGACGTTCAGGAACGGACGAGCAGTACTTC. The genes are TRBV12-3 or TRBV12-4 and TRBJ2-7; D call uncertain. V shed 6 bases and J shed 5 bases, with 17 bases lying between them. The CDR3 runs 14 residues.

This clone was counted ten times or more. This clone may be a read error of a much larger clone one base away. This chain joins TRBV24-1 and TRBJ2-1, with D possibly being TRBD1 or TRBD2 (7 bases each). V lost 4 bases, J lost 5 bases, and 14 bases lay in between. The CDR3 extends over 15 amino acids. Germline loops: CDR1 KGHDR, CDR2 SFDVKD. Here the CDR3 DNA reads TGTGCCACCAGTGAGGGCCCAGGGGGGGACAATGAGCAGTTCTTC. As protein: CATSEGPGGDNEQFF.

This clone was recorded many times. The chain has TRBV6-6 and TRBJ1-4; TRBD1 might be the D (5 bases). Germline CDR1 reads MNHNY; CDR2 reads SVGAGI (reference sequence). V lost 2 bases and J 0 bases, leaving 7 bases between the germline ends. The length of the CDR3 is 15 residues. CDR3 sequence (DNA): TGTGCCAGCAGTTACGTCAGGGCAACTAATGAAAAACTGTTTTTT. Its protein is CASSYVRATNEKLFF.

This clone was recorded many times. This chain joins TRBV27 and TRBJ2-7; D remains ambiguous. CDR3 length equals 15 residues. V lost 4 bases and J 2 bases, leaving 15 bases between the germline ends. Looked up from germline, CDR1 is MNHEY and CDR2 is SMNVEV (reference sequence). The DNA for the CDR3 is TGTGCCAGCAGTTACGTGGCAGTAGATACCTACGAGCAGTACTTC. It specifies CASSYVAVDTYEQYF.

This clone was seen repeatedly, ten times or more. V gene TRBV18 combines with J gene TRBJ2-5; no firm D call. Looked up from germline, CDR1 is KGHSH and CDR2 is LQKENI. Trimming pared 3 bases from V and 4 bases from J, leaving 12 bases between. This CDR3 has 14 amino acids. The CDR3, as DNA: TGTGCCAGCTCACCTATTCCAAAGGGAGAGACCCAGTACTTC. It translates to CASSPIPKGETQYF.

This clone was recorded at least ten times. V and J are TRBV2 and TRBJ1-6, with D possibly being TRBD1 (5 bases). The length of the CDR3 is 14 residues. Per germline, CDR1 SNHLY and CDR2 FYNNEI. V lost 8 bases and J 9 bases, leaving 17 bases between the germline ends. CDR3 in DNA: TGTGCCAGCTCTCTGGGGGAGTTGGGTTCACCCCTCCACTTT. This codes for CASSLGELGSPLHF. The full variable domain, in which reference TRBV2 and TRBJ1-6 provide the parts outside the CDR3, is EPEVTQTPSHQVTQMGQEVILRCVPISNHLYFYWYRQILGQKVEFLVSFYNNEISEKSEIFDDQFSVERPDGSNFTLKIRSTKLEDSAMYFCASSLGELGSPLHFGNGTRLTVT.

Concerning this clone itself: The junction departs from the called germline gene at one end, perhaps through a read error. The rearrangement links TRBV9 to TRBJ1-6, with a tentative D call TRBD1 (5 bases). The CDR3 runs to 15 residues. Germline values: CDR1 SGDLS, CDR2 YYNGEE. The CDR3 protein is CASTVGGGPNSPLHF. The CDR3 bases are TGTGCCAGCACCGTAGGCGGGGGTCCTAATTCACCCCTCCACTTT.

This clone was recorded at least ten times. The rearrangement links TRBV12-5 to TRBJ2-1; possibly TRBD1 for D (5 bases). CDR3 size: 14 residues. Germline-derived CDR1 and CDR2 are LGHNT and FRNRAP. Trimming took 8 bases from V and 0 from J, leaving 11 bases between them. The CDR3 coding sequence is TGTGCTAGTTTTTTCCAGGGCTCCTACAATGAGCAGTTCTTC. It translates to CASFFQGSYNEQFF. The variable domain in full, with the rest retrieved from reference TRBV12-5 and TRBJ2-1, is DARVTQTPRHKVTEMGQEVTMRCQPILGHNTVFWYRQTMMQGLELLAYFRNRAPLDDSGMPKDRFSAEMPDATLATLKIQPSEPRDSAVYFCASFFQGSYNEQFFGPGTRLTVL.

In this sample, this clone turned up many times. The rearrangement joins TRBV6-1 to TRBJ1-5; D perhaps matches TRBD1 (5 bases). This CDR3 spans 14 amino acids. The V and J ends lost 7 bases and 4 bases respectively, with 14 bases between them. The germline V gene encodes CDR1 MNHNS and CDR2 SASEGT. The CDR3 DNA follows: TGTGCCAGCACCCTAGGGAGGGGAAATCAGCCCCAGCATTTT. Translation gives CASTLGRGNQPQHF.

This clone has at least ten counts. The rearrangement uses TRBV9 and TRBJ1-6; D unclear. Trimming pared 0 bases from V and 0 bases from J, leaving 10 bases between. Per germline, CDR1 SGDLS and CDR2 YYNGEE. This CDR3 has 17 residues. This CDR3 reads CASSVDFQSSYNSPLHF. Here the CDR3 DNA reads TGTGCCAGCAGCGTAGATTTCCAGAGCTCCTATAATTCACCCCTCCACTTT.

The chain joins TRBV7-8 to TRBJ2-5; 7 nucleotides match TRBD1. V shed 5 bases and J 2 bases; nucleotides not matched to a gene: 8. CDR1 is SGHVS and CDR2 is FQNEAQ in the germline V gene. The CDR3 contains 15 residues. CDR3 bases: TGTGCCAGCAGCACCACGGGGACAGAACAAGAGACCCAGTACTTC. This sequence encodes CASSTTGTEQETQYF.

This chain joins TRBV7-6 and TRBJ1-6; 7 bases are shared with TRBD1. Looked up from germline, CDR1 is SGHVS and CDR2 is FNYEAQ. The CDR3 has 12 residues. Trimming removed 4 bases from V and 13 bases from J; junction bases left unmatched: 4. The CDR3 here is CASSSTTGPLHF. CDR3 nucleotide sequence: TGTGCCAGCAGCTCCACGACAGGGCCCCTCCACTTT.

This clone has a count of ten or more. The chain links TRBV19 to TRBJ2-7, with 10 nucleotides matching TRBD1. Germline values: CDR1 LNHDA, CDR2 SQIVND (reference sequence). The junction had 2 bases not matched to a gene; V was cut back by 5 bases and J by 4 bases. This CDR3 contains 13 residues. CDR3 sequence reads: CASSVGQGYEQYF. The CDR3 nucleotides are TGTGCCAGTAGTGTGGGACAGGGGTACGAGCAGTACTTC.

CDR3 coding DNA: TGTGCCAGCAAACCGACAGGGTCGGTTTCGAATGAGCAGTTCTTC. It yields the protein CASKPTGSVSNEQFF. The V gene is TRBV6-1, the J gene TRBJ2-1, with 7 bases that match TRBD1. V gave up 7 bases and J gave up 7 bases; unmatched junction bases: 13. Germline assignment: CDR1 MNHNS and CDR2 SASEGT. CDR3 size: 15 residues.

This clone was seen a few times. The chain joins TRBV6-1 to TRBJ1-3; 8 bases map to TRBD1. J lost 7 bases, V lost 7 bases, and 15 bases had no gene match. CDR1 is MNHNS and CDR2 is SASEGT in the germline V gene. This CDR3 comprises 16 residues. The CDR3 DNA follows: TGTGCCAGCAAATTTGAAGCAGGGGGCTTAGGGAACACCATATATTTT. Translating it yields CASKFEAGGLGNTIYF.

The chain uses TRBV5-4 and TRBJ1-1, with D unresolved. The ends were cut back, 4 bases at V and 3 bases at J, with 13 bases in the middle. Looked up from germline, CDR1 is SGHNT and CDR2 is YYREEE (reference sequence). This CDR3 is 14 amino acids long. For the CDR3, the DNA is TGTGCCAGCAGCAGGGTTACCCGTGACACTGAAGCTTTCTTT. Residues: CASSRVTRDTEAFF.

The V call is TRBV6-2 or TRBV6-3, the J call TRBJ2-3; TRBD2 aligns across 12 bases. The germline V gene has CDR1 MNHEY and CDR2 SVGEGT. V lost 6 bases, J lost 2 bases, and 6 bases stayed unmatched. The CDR3 spans 16 residues. CDR3 bases: TGTGCCAGCAGACCACTAGCGGGAGGACACACAGATACGCAGTATTTT. Its translation: CASRPLAGGHTDTQYF.

The chain recombines TRBV20-1 with TRBJ1-2, with D hard to call. V lost 0 bases to trimming and J lost 4 bases, with 18 bases between them. CDR1 DFQATT and CDR2 SNEGSKA come from the germline V gene (reference sequence). The CDR3 consists of 16 residues. This CDR3 reads CSARDLRTSPGYGYTF. The CDR3 coding sequence is TGCAGTGCTAGAGATCTGAGGACTTCCCCAGGCTATGGCTACACCTTC.

This clone was seen repeatedly, ten times or more. The chain has TRBV30 and TRBJ1-3, with 7 positions matching TRBD1. Germline CDR1 is GTSNPN and CDR2 is SVGIG (reference sequence). CDR3 length: 15 residues. The ends lost 0 bases at V and 3 bases at J; junction bases unmatched: 5. CDR3 loop: CAWSVGPGGGNTIYF. The CDR3 DNA sequence: TGTGCCTGGAGTGTCGGACCAGGGGGTGGAAACACCATATATTTT. The whole variable domain, remainder taken from reference TRBV30 and TRBJ1-3, is SQTIHQWPATLVQPVGSPLSLECTVEGTSNPNLYWYRQAAGRGLQLLFYSVGIGQISSEVPQNLSASRPQDRQFILSSKKLLLSDSGFYLCAWSVGPGGGNTIYFGEGSWLTVV.

The sample holds a few counts of this clone. The chain's CDR3 is CASSYETGASSYNSPLHF. The CDR3 DNA sequence: TGTGCCAGCAGTTACGAGACGGGAGCGAGCTCCTATAATTCACCCCTCCACTTT. The chain has TRBV6-6 and TRBJ1-6; D unclear. Between the trimmed V and J ends, which lost 2 bases and 0 bases, there was a span of 14 bases. Germline CDR1 and CDR2: MNHNY and SVGAGI (reference sequence). This CDR3 region has 18 residues.

As concerns this clone: A much larger clone lies one base from this, so it may be a read error. V is TRBV10-2 and J is TRBJ2-6; the D call may be TRBD1 or TRBD2 (5 bases each). CDR3 length: 15 amino acids. The germline gives CDR1 WSHSY, CDR2 SAAADI. As DNA, the CDR3 is TGCGCCAGCAGTGAGACATATTCCGGGGCCAACGCCCTGACTTTC. Translation: CASSETYSGANALTF.